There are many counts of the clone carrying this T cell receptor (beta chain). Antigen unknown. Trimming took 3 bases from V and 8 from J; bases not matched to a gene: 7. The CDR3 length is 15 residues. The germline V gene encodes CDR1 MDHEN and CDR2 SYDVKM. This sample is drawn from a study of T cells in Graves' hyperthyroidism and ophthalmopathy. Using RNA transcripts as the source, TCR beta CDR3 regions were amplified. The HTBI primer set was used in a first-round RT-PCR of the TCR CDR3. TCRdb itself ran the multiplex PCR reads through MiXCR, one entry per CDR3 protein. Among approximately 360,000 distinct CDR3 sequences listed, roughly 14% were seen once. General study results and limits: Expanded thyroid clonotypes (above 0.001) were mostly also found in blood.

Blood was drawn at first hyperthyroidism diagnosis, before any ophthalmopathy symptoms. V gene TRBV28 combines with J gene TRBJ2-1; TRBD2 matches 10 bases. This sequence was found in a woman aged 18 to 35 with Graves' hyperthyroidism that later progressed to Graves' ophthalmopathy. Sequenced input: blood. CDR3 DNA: TGTGCCAGCAGTTTTCGCCTAGCGGGAGTCGATGAGCAGTTCTTC. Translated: CASSFRLAGVDEQFF. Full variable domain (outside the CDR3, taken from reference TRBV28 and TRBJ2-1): DVKVTQSSRYLVKRTGEKVFLECVQDMDHENMFWYRQDPGLGLRLIYFSYDVKMKEKGDIPEGYSVSREKKERFSLILESASTNQTSMYLCASSFRLAGVDEQFFGPGTRLTVL.